A single TCR beta chain is shown here with its context. The antigen is not known. Only in-frame clones appear in the TCRdb table, and some are missing; sequencing was by immunoSEQ multiplex PCR. Among tens of thousands of clones listed, roughly 78% were seen once. Single viable CD3+CD4+CD8-CD45RO+ cells were sorted as the memory CD4+ T cells. After thawing, CD4+ T cells were positively selected. This sample was included in a study of memory CD4+ T cells and cytomegalovirus serostatus. Overall study context: Donors were healthy Belgian adults, under 10 CMV seropositive and 20 to 25 seronegative. General study points: About 40% of the roughly 160 known CMV-associated TCRbeta sequences appeared in CD4+ memory.

V lost 6 bases and J 0 bases, leaving 15 bases between the germline ends. The CDR3 is 16 amino acids. Germline V gene lookup returns CDR1 MDHEN and CDR2 SYDVKM. The sequence was collected from an adult in good health and CMV-seronegative. Specimen: memory CD4+ T cells from blood. The chain has TRBV28 and TRBJ1-5; D gene uncertain. The CDR3 is CASSLLWVVSNQPQHF. Here the CDR3 DNA reads TGTGCCAGCAGCCTGCTGTGGGTGGTTAGCAATCAGCCCCAGCATTTT.